This T cell receptor (beta chain) was documented in a study of control samples from healthy donors and cancer patients. The repertoire was sequenced with immunoSEQ multiplex PCR; TCRdb's copy has only in-frame clones and lacks some. The sample contains 150,000 to 200,000 clones, roughly 89% of which appear only once. Sequences were obtained from blood. The source is a man aged 25 to 45 in good health.

The CDR3 region is CASSLMEGEWPQHF. CDR3 DNA sequence: TGCGCCAGCAGCCTTATGGAGGGGGAATGGCCCCAGCATTTT. V usage is TRBV4-1 and J usage is TRBJ1-5; TRBD1 is a possible D gene (6 bases). The CDR3 extends over 14 amino acids. Germline V gene sequence: CDR1 MGHRA, CDR2 YSYEKL. Trimming removed 4 bases at V and 9 bases at J, with 16 bases between.